These 26 T cell receptor beta chains were all obtained from the same sample, sequenced in a study of blood T cell repertoires in COVID-19. TCRdb keeps only in-frame clones here, not all; method: immunoSEQ multiplex PCR. The sample has 230,000 or so clones, roughly 84% seen once; the top ten hold approximately 3.6%. The sample consisted of PBMCs or T cells enriched from blood (not recorded which). These receptors originate from a man in his fifties who had recovered from COVID-19.

The V and J genes are TRBV18 and TRBJ1-2; 9 positions match TRBD1. This CDR3 is 14 amino acids long. Looked up from germline, CDR1 is KGHSH and CDR2 is LQKENI. The V gene end was trimmed by 3 bases and the J gene end by 6 bases; junction bases not matched to a gene: 5. Here the CDR3 reads CASSPWTGDDGYTF. The CDR3, as DNA: TGTGCCAGCTCACCCTGGACAGGGGACGATGGCTACACCTTC.

The chain links TRBV5-6 to TRBJ1-2, with 10 positions matching TRBD1. V lost 4 bases to trimming and J lost 3 bases; unmatched junction nucleotides: 12. CDR1 is SGHDT and CDR2 is YYEEEE in the germline V gene. CDR3 length: 17 residues. The CDR3 coding sequence is TGTGCCAGCAGCGGCGCCGGGACAGGGGTGATCGACTATGGCTACACCTTC. This gives the protein CASSGAGTGVIDYGYTF.

This sequence joins TRBV5-3 and TRBJ1-5; D is undetermined. Being an ORF, TRBV5-3 has a function that is uncertain. V was cut by 2 bases and J by 3 bases, with 15 bases left in between. CDR3 length: 16 residues. CDR3 region: CARSFPPRAHNQPQHF. CDR3 sequence (DNA): TGTGCCAGAAGCTTTCCTCCGAGGGCCCACAATCAGCCCCAGCATTTT.

This rearrangement joins TRBV3-1 (or the pseudogene TRBV3-2) to TRBJ1-6; TRBD1 might be the D (6 bases). CDR3 length: 14 amino acids. V was clipped by 7 bases and J by 9 bases, with 16 bases between them. Germline V gene sequence: CDR1 LGHDT, CDR2 YNNKEL (reference sequence). Here the CDR3 reads CASTLGQGSSPLHF. CDR3 DNA: TGTGCCAGCACCCTTGGGCAGGGGTCTTCACCCCTCCACTTT.

The V gene is TRBV4-2, the J gene TRBJ2-7; possibly TRBD2 for D (6 bases). The CDR3 consists of 16 residues. The germline V gene encodes CDR1 LGHNA and CDR2 YNFKEQ. The V gene lost 0 bases and the J gene lost 2 bases, with 14 bases spanning the gap. DNA of the CDR3: TGTGCCAGCAGCCAAGACCGGCGCGGGGTAGCCTACGAGCAGTACTTC. Translating it yields CASSQDRRGVAYEQYF.

The chain combines TRBV3-1 (or the pseudogene TRBV3-2) with TRBJ1-5; 8 nucleotides agree with TRBD1. The CDR3 covers 14 residues. J gave up 5 bases and V 1 base, and 1 base lay outside the gene matches. The germline CDR1 and CDR2 sequences are LGHDT and YNNKEL (reference sequence). The CDR3 DNA follows: TGTGCCAGCAGCCAAGGGACAGGGTATCAGCCCCAGCATTTT. The encoded protein is CASSQGTGYQPQHF.

As regards this clone: A read error may account for a junction end that differs from germline. The chain uses TRBV7-2 and TRBJ2-1, with TRBD1 identical over 7 bases. Germline loops: CDR1 SGHTA, CDR2 FQGNSA. CDR3 length equals 15 residues. CDR3 in amino acids: CASSPGSDHRQGHVF. CDR3 nucleotides: TGTGCCAGCAGCCCCGGTTCCGACCACCGACAGGGTCACGTCTTC.

To note about this clone: The same CDR3 also results from other DNA sequences found in this sample. This chain uses TRBV28 with TRBJ2-7, with D possibly being TRBD2 (5 bases). The germline V and J ends were trimmed by 5 bases and 6 bases, with 8 bases remaining between them. The germline CDR1 and CDR2 sequences are MDHEN and SYDVKM. This CDR3 contains 11 residues. The CDR3 coding sequence is TGTGCCAGCAGTCCCCGGGGCGAGCAGTACTTC. As protein: CASSPRGEQYF. Full variable domain (rest looked up from reference TRBV28 and TRBJ2-7): DVKVTQSSRYLVKRTGEKVFLECVQDMDHENMFWYRQDPGLGLRLIYFSYDVKMKEKGDIPEGYSVSREKKERFSLILESASTNQTSMYLCASSPRGEQYFGPGTRLTVT.

This clone was seen more than once but under ten times. The V gene is TRBV5-6, the J gene TRBJ1-2; D possibly corresponds to TRBD1 (5 bases). There are 16 residues in the CDR3. Germline assignment: CDR1 SGHDT and CDR2 YYEEEE. V was trimmed by 3 bases and J by 7 bases, leaving 22 bases between them. CDR3 DNA: TGTGCCAGCAGCTCTACCTCTAGGGGTAAGGATTCTGGCTACACCTTC. It encodes CASSSTSRGKDSGYTF.

For the CDR3, the DNA is TGTGCCAGCAGTTCCCAGGGGGCGAGGGCAGATACGCAGTATTTT. Protein product: CASSSQGARADTQYF. The chain joins TRBV27 to TRBJ2-3; 8 bases line up with TRBD1. Germline CDR1 is MNHEY and CDR2 is SMNVEV (reference sequence). CDR3 length equals 15 residues. With 4 bases clipped from V and 4 bases from J, the junction kept 7 bases outside the gene matches.

The chain joins TRBV25-1 to TRBJ2-7; TRBD1 matches at 9 bases. The CDR3 is 15 residues long. V lost 1 base and J lost 3; bases outside the gene matches: 4. The germline CDR1 and CDR2 sequences are MGHDK and SYGVNS. DNA of the CDR3: TGTGCCAGCAGTGAATCGGGACAGGGCGGCTACGAGCAGTACTTC. Translating gives CASSESGQGGYEQYF.

The V gene is TRBV18, the J gene TRBJ1-3; 7 nucleotides agree with TRBD1. The CDR3 contains 15 residues. Germline V lookup: CDR1 KGHSH, CDR2 LQKENI. V lost 0 bases, J lost 4 bases, and 3 bases stayed unmatched. CDR3 nucleotide sequence: TGTGCCAGCTCACCACCGGGACAGATAGGAAACACCATATATTTT. It codes for CASSPPGQIGNTIYF.

This clone has just a few counts. This chain joins TRBV28 and TRBJ1-1; D perhaps matches TRBD1 (5 bases). The CDR3 runs to 14 residues. CDR1 and CDR2 from the germline V gene are MDHEN and SYDVKM. Trimming stripped 6 bases from V and 1 base from J, with 12 bases between. CDR3 protein: CASSRYGGNTEAFF. The DNA of the CDR3 is TGTGCCAGCAGCCGCTACGGGGGGAACACTGAAGCTTTCTTT. The whole variable domain, remainder taken from reference TRBV28 and TRBJ1-1, is DVKVTQSSRYLVKRTGEKVFLECVQDMDHENMFWYRQDPGLGLRLIYFSYDVKMKEKGDIPEGYSVSREKKERFSLILESASTNQTSMYLCASSRYGGNTEAFFGQGTRLTVV.

V and J are TRBV18 and TRBJ1-6; TRBD1 aligns across 9 bases. This CDR3 comprises 16 residues. The V and J ends lost 3 bases and 10 bases, in that order; junction bases with no gene match: 10. Germline CDR1 reads KGHSH; CDR2 reads LQKENI. The DNA for the CDR3 is TGTGCCAGCTCACCCGACCCCGGGACAGGGCACTCACCCCTCCACTTT. Protein sequence: CASSPDPGTGHSPLHF. Filled out from reference TRBV18 and TRBJ1-6, the complete variable domain reads NAGVMQNPRHLVRRRGQEARLRCSPMKGHSHVYWYRQLPEEGLKFMVYLQKENIIDESGMPKERFSAEFPKEGPSILRIQQVVRGDSAAYFCASSPDPGTGHSPLHFGNGTRLTVT.

The rearrangement joins TRBV7-2 to TRBJ2-5, with 10 bases lining up with TRBD2. The length of the CDR3 is 16 residues. Germline V gene lookup returns CDR1 SGHTA and CDR2 FQGNSA. V shed 2 bases and J 4 bases; nucleotides not matched to a gene: 7. This chain's CDR3 is CASSLTSGTPPETQYF. The CDR3 nucleotides are TGTGCCAGCAGCTTAACTAGCGGGACGCCCCCAGAGACCCAGTACTTC.

This clone appeared once. The junction departs from germline at one end; a sequencing error may be responsible. CDR3 loop: CASSLSRGSYSEQFF. The CDR3, as DNA: TGTGCCAGCAGTTTATCCAGGGGTAGTTACAGTGAGCAGTTCTTC. V usage is TRBV27 and J usage is TRBJ2-1; TRBD1 is a possible D gene (6 bases). From germline, CDR1 is MNHEY and CDR2 SMNVEV (reference sequence). The CDR3 is made up of 15 amino acids.

The chain couples TRBV3-1 (or the pseudogene TRBV3-2) to TRBJ1-6, with 7 bases lining up with TRBD1. Germline CDR1 and CDR2: LGHDT and YNNKEL (reference sequence). With 5 bases clipped from V and 7 bases from J, the junction kept 11 bases outside the gene matches. The CDR3 is 16 amino acids. In DNA form, the CDR3 reads TGTGCCAGCAGCAAACGACAGGGTACGTCCAATTCACCCCTCCACTTT. Amino acids: CASSKRQGTSNSPLHF.

The chain employs TRBV19 and TRBJ2-2, with 14 positions matching TRBD2. This CDR3 contains 16 residues. Germline V gene sequence: CDR1 LNHDA, CDR2 SQIVND (reference sequence). V lost 5 bases to trimming and J lost 4 bases; unmatched junction nucleotides: 3. Written as DNA, the CDR3 is TGTGCCAGTAGTCCTGGACTAGCGGGGGGCACCGGGGAGCTGTTTTTT. Protein: CASSPGLAGGTGELFF. Variable domain in full (rest from reference TRBV19 and TRBJ2-2): DGGITQSPKYLFRKEGQNVTLSCEQNLNHDAMYWYRQDPGQGLRLIYYSQIVNDFQKGDIAEGYSVSREKKESFPLTVTSAQKNPTAFYLCASSPGLAGGTGELFFGEGSRLTVL.

The CDR3 DNA follows: TGTGCCAGCAGCTACAGGGGTGGCCAGCCCCAGCATTTT. This gives the protein CASSYRGGQPQHF. V and J are TRBV7-2 and TRBJ1-5; 7 positions match TRBD1. Germline trimming cut 4 bases from V and 7 bases from J; bases unmatched to any gene: 4. CDR1 and CDR2 (germline): SGHTA, FQGNSA. This CDR3 is built from 13 residues.

This sequence joins TRBV5-6 and TRBJ1-4, with 10 nucleotides matching TRBD1. The CDR3 consists of 16 residues. The V and J ends lost 0 bases and 5 bases, in that order; junction bases with no gene match: 4. Germline values: CDR1 SGHDT, CDR2 YYEEEE. CDR3 residues: CASSLGPGQGNEKLFF. CDR3 coding DNA: TGTGCCAGCAGCTTGGGTCCGGGACAGGGGAATGAAAAACTGTTTTTT.

The rearrangement joins TRBV2 to TRBJ1-2; D unresolved. Germline-derived CDR1 and CDR2 are SNHLY and FYNNEI. The length of the CDR3 is 13 residues. Trimming removed 3 bases from V and 2 bases from J, with 7 bases in between. The CDR3 loop is CASSDARNYGYTF. As DNA, the CDR3 is TGTGCCAGCAGTGATGCCAGGAACTATGGCTACACCTTC.

The J gene is TRBJ1-4, the V gene TRBV6-5; no clear D gene. Germline CDR1 is MNHEY and CDR2 is SVGAGI. Trimming took 7 bases from V and 15 from J, leaving 18 bases between them. The CDR3 loop spans 12 amino acids. DNA of the CDR3: TGTGCCAGCAACCTCCCTGGCCCAGAAGTGTTTTTT. Translated, it gives CASNLPGPEVFF.

In DNA, the CDR3 is TGTGCCAGCAGCTTAGAGGTCTTGGCGGGAGCTCTGCAGTACTTC. Its translation: CASSLEVLAGALQYF. The V gene is TRBV7-2, the J gene TRBJ2-7, with 7 bases that match TRBD2. The germline CDR1 and CDR2 sequences are SGHTA and FQGNSA. The V gene end was trimmed by 1 base and the J gene end by 9 bases; junction bases not matched to a gene: 12. The CDR3 is 15 amino acids.

The gene calls are TRBV5-1 and TRBJ2-7; TRBD1 matches at 7 bases. Losses at the gene ends were 7 bases for V and 3 bases for J; bases not matched to a gene: 7. This CDR3 is 13 amino acids long. Per germline, CDR1 SGHRS and CDR2 YFSETQ. The chain's CDR3 is CASGQTGLYEQYF. The DNA for the CDR3 is TGCGCCAGCGGCCAGACAGGGCTCTACGAGCAGTACTTC.

The chain uses TRBV18 and TRBJ2-7; TRBD2 agrees at 9 bases. The CDR3 totals 16 residues. Germline loops: CDR1 KGHSH, CDR2 LQKENI. The V and J ends lost 3 bases and 3 bases, in that order; junction bases with no gene match: 9. The CDR3 DNA sequence: TGTGCCAGCTCACCCGGCCCTAGCGGGACTGACTACGAGCAGTACTTC. Its protein product is CASSPGPSGTDYEQYF.

The chain joins TRBV19 to TRBJ1-2; D is perhaps TRBD1 (5 bases). The V end was cut by 3 bases, the J end by 7 bases, with 12 bases between. CDR3 length: 13 residues. Looked up from germline, CDR1 is LNHDA and CDR2 is SQIVND (reference sequence). This CDR3 reads CASSIPGSPGYTF. The CDR3 DNA sequence: TGTGCCAGTAGTATCCCAGGGTCCCCTGGCTACACCTTC.